The 18 T cell receptor beta chains listed next were all sequenced from one sample in a study of T cell responses to AZD1222 COVID-19 vaccine. Libraries were prepared by immunoSEQ multiplex PCR; TCRdb keeps only in-frame clonotypes and omits some of them. The sample holds about 200,000 clones, about nine tenths seen once. Sequences were derived from peripheral blood, sampled 28 days after the second AZD1222 dose. The receptors derive from an adult who received the AZD1222 COVID-19 vaccine.

This rearrangement joins TRBV25-1 to TRBJ1-5, with 7 bases identical to TRBD1. J lost 7 bases, V lost 7 bases, and 7 bases had no gene match. This CDR3 region has 13 residues. Germline-derived CDR1 and CDR2 are MGHDK and SYGVNS. CDR3 nucleotide sequence: TGTGCCAGCACTGGGACAGCCTGGCAGCCCCAGCATTTT. Translating it yields CASTGTAWQPQHF. The full variable domain, with the rest looked up from reference TRBV25-1 and TRBJ1-5, is EADIYQTPRYLVIGTGKKITLECSQTMGHDKMYWYQQDPGMELHLIHYSYGVNSTEKGDLSSESTVSRIRTEHFPLTLESARPSHTSQYLCASTGTAWQPQHFGDGTRLSIL.

The chain joins TRBV2 to TRBJ1-6, with 11 bases lining up with TRBD1. The CDR3 spans 15 residues. Trimming cost V 3 bases and J 14 bases; bases outside gene matches: 9. Germline V gives CDR1 SNHLY, CDR2 FYNNEI. The CDR3 region has the DNA TGTGCCAGCAGTGACCCGGACAGGGGGCCCCAGTCCCTCCACTTT. This codes for CASSDPDRGPQSLHF. Full variable domain (missing parts from reference TRBV2 and TRBJ1-6): EPEVTQTPSHQVTQMGQEVILRCVPISNHLYFYWYRQILGQKVEFLVSFYNNEISEKSEIFDDQFSVERPDGSNFTLKIRSTKLEDSAMYFCASSDPDRGPQSLHFGNGTRLTVT.

The V and J genes are TRBV5-1 and TRBJ2-3, with D possibly called TRBD1 or TRBD2 (5 bases each). CDR1 is SGHRS and CDR2 is YFSETQ in the germline V gene. V was cut by 4 bases and J by 10 bases, with 25 bases left in between. This CDR3 is built from 16 residues. The CDR3 sequence: CASSIGTAMEYSPQYF. Written as DNA, the CDR3 is TGCGCCAGCAGCATCGGGACGGCGATGGAATACAGCCCGCAGTATTTT.

The rearrangement links TRBV7-5 to TRBJ1-1; TRBD1 is taken as the D call from the table, unchecked against the DNA. TRBV7-5 is a known pseudogene. The CDR3 runs 14 residues. The CDR3 region is CARSLGAGGTEAFF. The CDR3 DNA reads TGTGCCAGAAGCTTAGGGGCAGGGGGGACTGAAGCTTTCTTT.

V is TRBV12-5 and J is TRBJ2-2; D perhaps matches TRBD2 (6 bases). CDR1 is LGHNT and CDR2 is FRNRAP in the germline V gene. Trimming shortened V by 6 bases and J by 6 bases, and 11 bases separated the two germline ends. CDR3 length: 13 residues. CDR3 in DNA: TGTGCTAGTGGCCTGGGGGAGGCCGGGGAGCTGTTTTTT. Translating it yields CASGLGEAGELFF.

The rearrangement uses TRBV7-8 and TRBJ2-1; no firm D call. From germline, CDR1 is SGHVS and CDR2 FQNEAQ. The germline V and J ends were trimmed by 0 bases and 4 bases, with 16 bases remaining between them. CDR3 length: 17 residues. The CDR3 loop is CASSLARLGVTYNEQFF. CDR3 bases: TGTGCCAGCAGCTTAGCGCGCCTTGGAGTTACTTACAATGAGCAGTTCTTC.

This clone was seen only a few times. CDR3 amino acids: CASSFVGDEQYF. For the CDR3, the DNA is TGTGCCAGCAGTTTCGTAGGGGACGAGCAGTACTTC. This rearrangement joins TRBV28 to TRBJ2-7; D perhaps matches TRBD1 (5 bases). In germline, CDR1 is MDHEN, CDR2 SYDVKM. V lost 3 bases to trimming and J lost 5 bases, with 8 bases between them. The CDR3 contains 12 residues.

The chain employs TRBV28 and TRBJ1-4, with D tentatively TRBD1 (6 bases). V lost 5 bases and J lost 8, with 18 bases in between. The CDR3 runs to 15 residues. CDR1 and CDR2 (germline): MDHEN, SYDVKM. CDR3: CASSPRGGLREKLFF. In DNA, the CDR3 is TGTGCCAGCAGTCCGCGAGGGGGTTTGAGGGAAAAACTGTTTTTT.

The chain has TRBV2 and TRBJ2-3; 9 bases are shared with TRBD2. The CDR3 has 18 amino acids. With 6 bases clipped from V and 4 bases from J, the junction kept 17 bases outside the gene matches. Germline CDR1 and CDR2: SNHLY and FYNNEI. The CDR3 loop is CASSLTYSGRKGPDTQYF. In nucleotides, the CDR3 is TGTGCCAGCAGCTTAACTTATAGCGGGAGAAAGGGTCCAGATACGCAGTATTTT. The full variable domain, with the rest looked up from reference TRBV2 and TRBJ2-3, is EPEVTQTPSHQVTQMGQEVILRCVPISNHLYFYWYRQILGQKVEFLVSFYNNEISEKSEIFDDQFSVERPDGSNFTLKIRSTKLEDSAMYFCASSLTYSGRKGPDTQYFGPGTRLTVL.

The chain couples TRBV28 to TRBJ1-2; 7 positions agree with TRBD1. The J segment lost 4 bases and the V segment lost 4 bases, leaving 15 bases of the junction unmatched. Germline V gene sequence: CDR1 MDHEN, CDR2 SYDVKM. The CDR3 has 17 residues. Written as DNA, the CDR3 is TGTGCCAGCAGTTCTACCACCGGGACAGCTCCGCTCTATGGCTACACCTTC. This encodes CASSSTTGTAPLYGYTF.

This clone was recorded a few times. The chain couples TRBV30 to TRBJ1-3; a possible D gene is TRBD1 (6 bases). V was shortened by 1 base and J by 0 bases, with 7 bases between the two germline ends. CDR1 is GTSNPN, CDR2 SVGIG, per germline (reference sequence). This CDR3 comprises 14 residues. The CDR3 here is CAWSADSSGNTIYF. In nucleotides, the CDR3 is TGTGCCTGGAGTGCGGACAGCTCTGGAAACACCATATATTTT.

This chain's CDR3 is CASSLALWRGYNEQFF. CDR3 in DNA: TGTGCCAGCAGCTTAGCGCTCTGGCGGGGGTACAATGAGCAGTTCTTC. The chain is built from TRBV7-8 and TRBJ2-1; TRBD2 agrees at 7 bases. CDR1 is SGHVS and CDR2 is FQNEAQ in the germline V gene. V trimming: 0 bases; J trimming: 4 bases; junction bases outside the gene matches: 6. This CDR3 comprises 16 residues.

The chain combines TRBV19 with TRBJ1-5, with a possible D match to TRBD1 (6 bases). The CDR3 length is 16 residues. Per germline, CDR1 LNHDA and CDR2 SQIVND (reference sequence). The V end was cut by 9 bases, the J end by 0 bases, with 18 bases between. DNA of the CDR3: TGTGCCAGCGAGGGGGGCAAGATTGTTAGCAATCAGCCCCAGCATTTT. As protein: CASEGGKIVSNQPQHF.

CDR3 sequence: CASSADRGRNQPQHF. The CDR3 bases are TGTGCCAGCAGCGCGGACAGGGGTCGCAATCAGCCCCAGCATTTT. The gene calls are TRBV5-5 and TRBJ1-5; 9 positions agree with TRBD1. The germline V gene has CDR1 SGHKS and CDR2 YYEKEE (reference sequence). This CDR3 region has 15 residues. J gave up 2 bases and V 4 bases, and 4 bases lay outside the gene matches.

The rearrangement joins TRBV6-2 or TRBV6-3 to TRBJ2-2; 8 nucleotides line up with TRBD2. V shed 3 bases, J shed 7 bases, and the junction held 13 bases outside the gene matches. Germline CDR1 is MNHEY and CDR2 is SVGEGT. There are 17 residues in the CDR3. The DNA of the CDR3 is TGTGCCAGCAGTTATGAATCGGCTAGCGGGTCAGACGGGGAGCTGTTTTTT. This gives the protein CASSYESASGSDGELFF.

The chain employs TRBV27 and TRBJ1-2; 7 bases agree with TRBD1. The CDR3 covers 16 residues. J lost 0 bases, V lost 8 bases, and 12 bases had no gene match. Germline CDR1 is MNHEY and CDR2 is SMNVEV (reference sequence). CDR3 residues: CASARGGGETNYGYTF. The CDR3 DNA is TGTGCCAGCGCTCGGGGAGGGGGCGAGACTAACTATGGCTACACCTTC.

V is TRBV18 and J is TRBJ1-1; tentatively, D is TRBD1 (6 bases). This CDR3 is built from 15 residues. The germline V gene has CDR1 KGHSH and CDR2 LQKENI. Trimming removed 0 bases at V and 1 base at J, with 9 bases between. CDR3 residues: CASSPPRGQNTEAFF. CDR3 nucleotides: TGTGCCAGCTCACCACCCCGGGGGCAGAACACTGAAGCTTTCTTT.

This clone was seen once. The CDR3 reads CASSLAGRNTEAFF. CDR3 DNA: TGCGCCAGCAGCTTGGCAGGGAGGAACACTGAAGCTTTCTTT. The chain carries TRBV5-1 and TRBJ1-1, with a weak D call TRBD1 (5 bases). The CDR3 loop spans 14 amino acids. Germline V CDR1 and CDR2: SGHRS, YFSETQ. V was pared by 0 bases and J by 1 base, with 7 bases between.